These T cell receptor beta chains were read from a single sample in a study of blood T cell repertoires in COVID-19. Some clones are missing from TCRdb's copy, which holds only in-frame ones; the method was immunoSEQ multiplex PCR. Altogether tens of thousands of clones are present, about two thirds being singletons, with the ten largest covering about a sixth. The specimen sequenced was peripheral blood. The receptor source for this set is a human donor in a cohort sampled during active COVID-19. The CDR3 runs from the conserved cysteine through the conserved F or W. Fields, in order: D gene, clone size, J gene, V gene, CDR3 length, CDR3 protein, CDR3 DNA. D genes are given only for firm matches. Rows give clone size only sometimes, using once, few, many, or a class for an expanded clone.

. | . | TRBJ2-2 | TRBV5-1 | 14 | CASSLEAVPGELFF | TGCGCCAGCAGCTTGGAGGCGGTCCCAGGGGAGCTGTTTTTT
TRBD1 | . | TRBJ1-5 | TRBV6-2/TRBV6-3 | 17 | CASSYSLGTGSNQPQHF | TGTGCCAGCAGTTACTCACTTGGGACAGGGAGCAATCAGCCCCAGCATTTT
TRBD1 | . | TRBJ1-3 | TRBV7-2 | 17 | CASSFPGQGRTGNTIYF | TGTGCCAGCAGCTTCCCCGGACAGGGGAGAACTGGAAACACCATATATTTT
TRBD1 | . | TRBJ2-4 | TRBV11-1 | 16 | CASSLRQGLAKNIQYF | TGTGCCAGCAGCTTGCGACAGGGATTAGCCAAAAACATTCAGTACTTC
TRBD2 | . | TRBJ2-3 | TRBV7-2 | 15 | CASSPSGGRADTQYF | TGTGCCAGCAGCCCCAGCGGGGGGAGGGCAGATACGCAGTATTTT
TRBD1 | . | TRBJ2-1 | TRBV6-2/TRBV6-3 | 14 | CASSSLNRDRGKFF | TGTGCCAGCAGTTCCCTCAACCGGGACAGGGGCAAGTTCTTC
TRBD1 | . | TRBJ1-2 | TRBV2 | 14 | CASTWTGGTVGYTF | TGTGCCAGCACCTGGACAGGGGGCACGGTTGGCTACACCTTC
. | . | TRBJ2-3 | TRBV7-2 | 15 | CASSSMGPSTDTQYF | TGTGCCAGCAGCTCCATGGGCCCTAGCACAGATACGCAGTATTTT
. | . | TRBJ2-7 | TRBV6-2/TRBV6-3 | 13 | CASSYWQTYEQYF | TGTGCCAGCAGTTACTGGCAAACCTACGAGCAGTACTTC
. | . | TRBJ1-1 | TRBV6-2/TRBV6-3 | 16 | CASSYPAGGGYTEAFF | TGTGCCAGCAGTTACCCGGCCGGGGGAGGTTACACTGAAGCTTTCTTT
TRBD1 | once | TRBJ2-7 | TRBV6-5 | 14 | CASSRGTGFHEQYF | TGTGCCAGCAGTCGAGGGACAGGTTTCCACGAGCAGTACTTC
TRBD1 | . | TRBJ1-1 | TRBV19 | 14 | CASSLQGTDTEAFF | TGTGCCAGTAGTTTACAGGGGACGGACACTGAAGCTTTCTTT
. | once | TRBJ1-2 | TRBV12-3/TRBV12-4 | 13 | CASSRAMDYGYTF | TGTGCCAGCAGCAGGGCTATGGACTATGGCTACACCTTC
TRBD2 | . | TRBJ2-7 | TRBV29-1 | 18 | CSVGSRLAGGLKSYEQYF | TGCAGCGTTGGGAGTAGGCTAGCGGGGGGGTTGAAGAGCTACGAGCAGTACTTC
. | . | TRBJ2-7 | TRBV5-1 | 14 | CASSLGELGGEQYF | TGCGCCAGCAGCTTGGGGGAGCTAGGAGGTGAGCAGTACTTC
. | . | TRBJ1-2 | TRBV19 | 14 | CASRVDSSNYGYTF | TGTGCCAGTAGGGTGGACAGCTCTAACTATGGCTACACCTTC